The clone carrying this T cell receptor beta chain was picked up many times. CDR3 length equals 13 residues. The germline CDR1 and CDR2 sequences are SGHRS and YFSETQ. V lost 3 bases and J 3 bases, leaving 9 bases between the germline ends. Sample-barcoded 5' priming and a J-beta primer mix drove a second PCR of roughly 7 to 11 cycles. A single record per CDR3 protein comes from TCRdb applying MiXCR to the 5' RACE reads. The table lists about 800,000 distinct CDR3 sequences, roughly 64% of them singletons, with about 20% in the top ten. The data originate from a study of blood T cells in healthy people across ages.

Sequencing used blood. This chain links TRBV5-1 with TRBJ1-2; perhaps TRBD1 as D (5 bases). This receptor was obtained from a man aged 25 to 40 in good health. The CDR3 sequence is CASSSGTDYGYTF. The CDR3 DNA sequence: TGCGCCAGCAGCTCAGGGACCGACTATGGCTACACCTTC.